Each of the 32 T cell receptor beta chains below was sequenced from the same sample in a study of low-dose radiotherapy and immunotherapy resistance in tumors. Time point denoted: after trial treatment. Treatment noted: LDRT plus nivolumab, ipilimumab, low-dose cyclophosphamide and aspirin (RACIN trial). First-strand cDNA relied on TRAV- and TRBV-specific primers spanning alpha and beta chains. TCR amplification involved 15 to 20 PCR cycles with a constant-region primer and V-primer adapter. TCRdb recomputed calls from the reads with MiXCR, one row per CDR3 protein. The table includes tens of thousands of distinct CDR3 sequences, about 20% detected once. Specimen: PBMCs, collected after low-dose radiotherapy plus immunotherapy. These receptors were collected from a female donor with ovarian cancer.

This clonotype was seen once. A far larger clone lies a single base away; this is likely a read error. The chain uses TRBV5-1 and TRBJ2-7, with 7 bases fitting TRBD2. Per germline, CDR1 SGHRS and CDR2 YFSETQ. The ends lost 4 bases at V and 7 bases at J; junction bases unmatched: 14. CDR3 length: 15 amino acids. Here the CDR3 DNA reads TGCGCCAGCAGCGAGGGAGGGTTAGCGTCCGATGAGCAGTACTTC. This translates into CASSEGGLASDEQYF.

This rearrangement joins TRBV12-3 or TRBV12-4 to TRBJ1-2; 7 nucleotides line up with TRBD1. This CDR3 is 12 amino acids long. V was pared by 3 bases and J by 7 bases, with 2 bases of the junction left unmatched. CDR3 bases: TGTGCCAGCAGTTTCGACAGGGCTGGCTACACCTTC. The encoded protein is CASSFDRAGYTF.

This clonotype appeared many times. The CDR3 bases are TGCAGCGTTGAAGCGAACACTGAAGCTTTCTTT. Translation: CSVEANTEAFF. V is TRBV29-1 and J is TRBJ1-1; D not certain. V was cut by 1 base and J by 1 base, with 1 base left in between. The CDR3 has 11 residues. The germline gives CDR1 SQVTM, CDR2 ANQGSEA.

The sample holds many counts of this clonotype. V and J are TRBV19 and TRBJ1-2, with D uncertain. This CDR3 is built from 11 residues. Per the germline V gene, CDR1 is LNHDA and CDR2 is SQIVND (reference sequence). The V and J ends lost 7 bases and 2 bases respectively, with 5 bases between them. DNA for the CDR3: TGTGCCAGTACCGGGAACTATGGCTACACCTTC. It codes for CASTGNYGYTF.

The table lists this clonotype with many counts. In nucleotides, the CDR3 is TGTGCCAGCAGTTTGGGGGTCCTACGCGAGCAGTACTTC. It specifies CASSLGVLREQYF. The V call is TRBV12-3 or TRBV12-4, the J call TRBJ2-7; the D call may be TRBD1 or TRBD2 (5 bases each). Trimming took off 3 bases at V and 6 bases at J, with 12 bases between the two ends. This CDR3 contains 13 residues.

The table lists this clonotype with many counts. The CDR3 region is CASSLFRDGGTYEQYF. In DNA, the CDR3 is TGTGCCAGCAGTCTCTTCCGGGACGGGGGGACCTACGAGCAGTACTTC. This chain uses TRBV28 with TRBJ2-7, with 7 bases matching TRBD2. This CDR3 contains 16 residues. Germline V lookup: CDR1 MDHEN, CDR2 SYDVKM. V shed 5 bases, J shed 2 bases, and the junction held 12 bases outside the gene matches. Looking up the rest from reference TRBV28 and TRBJ2-7 gives the full variable domain: DVKVTQSSRYLVKRTGEKVFLECVQDMDHENMFWYRQDPGLGLRLIYFSYDVKMKEKGDIPEGYSVSREKKERFSLILESASTNQTSMYLCASSLFRDGGTYEQYFGPGTRLTVT.

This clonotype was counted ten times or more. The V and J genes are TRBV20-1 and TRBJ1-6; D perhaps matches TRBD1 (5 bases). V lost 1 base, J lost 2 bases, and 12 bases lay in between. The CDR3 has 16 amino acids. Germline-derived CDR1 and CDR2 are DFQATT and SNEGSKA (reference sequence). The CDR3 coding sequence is TGCAGTGCTAGAGCTCCGGGGCGAACCTATAATTCACCCCTCCACTTT. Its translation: CSARAPGRTYNSPLHF.

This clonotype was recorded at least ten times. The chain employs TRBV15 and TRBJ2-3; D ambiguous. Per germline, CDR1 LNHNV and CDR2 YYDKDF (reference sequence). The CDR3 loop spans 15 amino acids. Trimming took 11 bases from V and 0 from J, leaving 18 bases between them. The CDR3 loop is CAALTVRGSTDTQYF. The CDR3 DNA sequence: TGTGCCGCCCTAACCGTGCGCGGCAGCACAGATACGCAGTATTTT. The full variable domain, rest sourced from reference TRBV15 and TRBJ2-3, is DAMVIQNPRYQVTQFGKPVTLSCSQTLNHNVMYWYQQKSSQAPKLLFHYYDKDFNNEADTPDNFQSRRPNTSFCFLDIRSPGLGDTAMYLCAALTVRGSTDTQYFGPGTRLTVL.

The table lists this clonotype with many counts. The CDR3 DNA reads TGTGCCAGCAGCTTAGCGCCGGCGACAGGGAGGAACATTCAGTACTTC. It is translated as CASSLAPATGRNIQYF. This chain joins TRBV7-3 and TRBJ2-4; D may be TRBD1 (7 bases). Deletions cut 2 bases from V and 7 bases from J, with 18 bases between. The CDR3 sequence is 16 residues long. The germline gives CDR1 SGHTA, CDR2 FQGTGA.

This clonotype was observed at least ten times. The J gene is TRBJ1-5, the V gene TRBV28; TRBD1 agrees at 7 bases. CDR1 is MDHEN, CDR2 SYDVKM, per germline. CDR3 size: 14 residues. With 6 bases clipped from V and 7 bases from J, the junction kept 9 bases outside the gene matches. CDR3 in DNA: TGTGCCAGCAGAGGACAGGTCGGCGGGCAGCCCCAGCATTTT. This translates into CASRGQVGGQPQHF.

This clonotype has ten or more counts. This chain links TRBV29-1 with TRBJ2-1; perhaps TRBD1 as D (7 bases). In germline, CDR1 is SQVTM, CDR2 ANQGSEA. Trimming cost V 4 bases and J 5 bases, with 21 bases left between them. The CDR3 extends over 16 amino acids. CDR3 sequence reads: CSVGPTYRRGDNEQFF. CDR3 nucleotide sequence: TGCAGCGTTGGCCCGACGTACCGCAGGGGGGACAATGAGCAGTTCTTC.

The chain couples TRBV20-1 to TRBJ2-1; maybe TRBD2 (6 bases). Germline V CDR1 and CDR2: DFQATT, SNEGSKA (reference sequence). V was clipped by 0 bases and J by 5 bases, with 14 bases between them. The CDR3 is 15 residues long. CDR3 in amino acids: CSARDPSGHNNEQFF. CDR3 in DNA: TGCAGTGCTAGAGATCCCAGCGGGCATAACAATGAGCAGTTCTTC.

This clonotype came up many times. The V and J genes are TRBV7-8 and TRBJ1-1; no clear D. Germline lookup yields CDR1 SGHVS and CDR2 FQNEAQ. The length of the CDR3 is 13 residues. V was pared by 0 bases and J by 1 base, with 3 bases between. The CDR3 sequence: CASSLAQNTEAFF. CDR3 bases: TGTGCCAGCAGCTTAGCGCAGAACACTGAAGCTTTCTTT.

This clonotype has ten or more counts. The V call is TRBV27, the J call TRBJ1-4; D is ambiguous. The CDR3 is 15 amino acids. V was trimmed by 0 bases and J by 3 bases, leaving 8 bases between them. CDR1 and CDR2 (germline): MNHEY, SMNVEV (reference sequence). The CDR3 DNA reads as TGTGCCAGCAGTTTATCGAACAAGCCTAATGAAAAACTGTTTTTT. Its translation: CASSLSNKPNEKLFF.

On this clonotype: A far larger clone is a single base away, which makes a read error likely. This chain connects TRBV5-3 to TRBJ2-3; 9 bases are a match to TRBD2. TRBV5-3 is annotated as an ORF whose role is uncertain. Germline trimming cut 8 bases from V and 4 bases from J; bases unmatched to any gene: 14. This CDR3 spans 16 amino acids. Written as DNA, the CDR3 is TGTGCCAGCAGCCTTCGGACTAGCGCGGGCTCAGATACGCAGTATTTT. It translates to CASSLRTSAGSDTQYF.

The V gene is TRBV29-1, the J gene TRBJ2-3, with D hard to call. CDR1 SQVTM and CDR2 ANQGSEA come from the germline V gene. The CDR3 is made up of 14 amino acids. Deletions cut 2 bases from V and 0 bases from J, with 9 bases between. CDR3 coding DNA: TGCAGCGTTGAAATACGGCCAAGCACAGATACGCAGTATTTT. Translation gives CSVEIRPSTDTQYF.

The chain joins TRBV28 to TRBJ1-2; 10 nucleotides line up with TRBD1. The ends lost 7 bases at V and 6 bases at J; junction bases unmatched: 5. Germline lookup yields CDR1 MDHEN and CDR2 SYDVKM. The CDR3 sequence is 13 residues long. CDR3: CASTRQGADGYTF. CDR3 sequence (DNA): TGTGCCAGCACCCGACAGGGGGCGGATGGCTACACCTTC.

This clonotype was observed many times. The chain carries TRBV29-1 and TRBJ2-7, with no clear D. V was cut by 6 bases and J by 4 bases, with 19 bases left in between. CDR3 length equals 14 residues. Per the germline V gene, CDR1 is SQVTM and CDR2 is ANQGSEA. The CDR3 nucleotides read TGCAGCGTCGTATTCCCGGCCCCCGGGTACGAGCAGTACTTC. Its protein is CSVVFPAPGYEQYF.

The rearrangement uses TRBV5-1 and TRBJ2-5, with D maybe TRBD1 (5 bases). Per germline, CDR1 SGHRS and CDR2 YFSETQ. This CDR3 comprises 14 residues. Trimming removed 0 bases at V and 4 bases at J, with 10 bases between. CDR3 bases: TGCGCCAGCAGCTTGGGGACCCAGGGAGAGACCCAGTACTTC. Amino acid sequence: CASSLGTQGETQYF. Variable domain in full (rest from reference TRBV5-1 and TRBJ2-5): KAGVTQTPRYLIKTRGQQVTLSCSPISGHRSVSWYQQTPGQGLQFLFEYFSETQRNKGNFPGRFSGRQFSNSRSEMNVSTLELGDSALYLCASSLGTQGETQYFGPGTRLLVL.

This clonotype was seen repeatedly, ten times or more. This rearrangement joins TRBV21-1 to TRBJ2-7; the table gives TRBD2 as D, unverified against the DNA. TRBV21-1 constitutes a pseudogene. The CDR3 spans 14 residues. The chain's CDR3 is CASSKIGRWVEQYF. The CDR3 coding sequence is TGTGCCAGCAGCAAAATTGGGAGATGGGTCGAGCAGTACTTC.

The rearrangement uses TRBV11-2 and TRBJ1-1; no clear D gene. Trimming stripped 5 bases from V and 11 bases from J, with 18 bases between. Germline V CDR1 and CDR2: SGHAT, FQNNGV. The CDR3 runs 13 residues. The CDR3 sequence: CASSPDVDSDAFF. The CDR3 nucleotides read TGTGCCAGCAGCCCGGATGTAGACTCCGACGCTTTCTTT.

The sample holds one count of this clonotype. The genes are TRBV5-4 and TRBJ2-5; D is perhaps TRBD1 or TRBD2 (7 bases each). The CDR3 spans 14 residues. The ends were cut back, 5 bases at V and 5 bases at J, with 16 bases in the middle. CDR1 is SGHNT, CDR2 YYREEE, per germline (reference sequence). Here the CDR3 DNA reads TGTGCCAGCAGTCTGCCAGGGGGAGGGGAGACCCAGTACTTC. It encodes CASSLPGGGETQYF.

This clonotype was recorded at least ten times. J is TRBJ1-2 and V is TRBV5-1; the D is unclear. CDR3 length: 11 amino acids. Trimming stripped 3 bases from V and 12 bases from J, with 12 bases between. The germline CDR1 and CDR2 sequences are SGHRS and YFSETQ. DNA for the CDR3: TGCGCCAGCAGCTCTGGACCCTATCACACCTTC. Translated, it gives CASSSGPYHTF.

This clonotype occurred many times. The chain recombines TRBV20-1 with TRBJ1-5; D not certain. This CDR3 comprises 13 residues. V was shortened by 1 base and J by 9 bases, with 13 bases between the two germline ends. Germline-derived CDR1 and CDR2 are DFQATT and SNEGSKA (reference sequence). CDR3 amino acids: CSARGVFLWPQHF. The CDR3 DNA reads TGCAGTGCTAGAGGGGTTTTTTTATGGCCCCAGCATTTT.

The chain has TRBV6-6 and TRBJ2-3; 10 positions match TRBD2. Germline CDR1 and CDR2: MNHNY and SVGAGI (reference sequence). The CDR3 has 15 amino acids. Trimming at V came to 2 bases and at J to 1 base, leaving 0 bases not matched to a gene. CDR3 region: CASSYGTSGTDTQYF. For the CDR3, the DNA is TGTGCCAGCAGTTACGGGACTAGCGGCACAGATACGCAGTATTTT.

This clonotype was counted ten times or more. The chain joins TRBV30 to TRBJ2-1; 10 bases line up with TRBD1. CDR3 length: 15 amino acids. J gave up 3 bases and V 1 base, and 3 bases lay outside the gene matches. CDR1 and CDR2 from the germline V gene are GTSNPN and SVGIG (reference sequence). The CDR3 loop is CAWSATGGHYNEQFF. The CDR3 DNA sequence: TGTGCCTGGAGTGCGACAGGGGGCCACTACAATGAGCAGTTCTTC.

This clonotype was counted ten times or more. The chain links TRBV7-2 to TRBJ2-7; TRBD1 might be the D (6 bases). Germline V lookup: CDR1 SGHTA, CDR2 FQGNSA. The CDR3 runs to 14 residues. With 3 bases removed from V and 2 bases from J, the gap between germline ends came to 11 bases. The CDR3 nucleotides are TGTGCCAGCAGCTTCGTAGGGGGTACCTACGAGCAGTACTTC. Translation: CASSFVGGTYEQYF.

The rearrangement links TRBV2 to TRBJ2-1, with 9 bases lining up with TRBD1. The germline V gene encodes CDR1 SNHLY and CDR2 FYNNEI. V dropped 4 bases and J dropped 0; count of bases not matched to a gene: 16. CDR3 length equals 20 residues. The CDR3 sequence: CASSGSPGQGPQSSYNEQFF. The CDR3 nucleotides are TGTGCCAGCAGTGGTTCCCCGGGACAGGGTCCCCAGAGCTCCTACAATGAGCAGTTCTTC.

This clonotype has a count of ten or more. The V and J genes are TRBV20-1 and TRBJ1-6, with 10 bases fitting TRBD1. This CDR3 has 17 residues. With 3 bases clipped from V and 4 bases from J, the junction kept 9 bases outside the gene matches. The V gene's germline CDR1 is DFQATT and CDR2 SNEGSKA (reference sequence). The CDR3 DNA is TGCAGTGCTAGGGACAGGGGGAAGCTCCTTTATAATTCACCCCTCCACTTT. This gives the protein CSARDRGKLLYNSPLHF.

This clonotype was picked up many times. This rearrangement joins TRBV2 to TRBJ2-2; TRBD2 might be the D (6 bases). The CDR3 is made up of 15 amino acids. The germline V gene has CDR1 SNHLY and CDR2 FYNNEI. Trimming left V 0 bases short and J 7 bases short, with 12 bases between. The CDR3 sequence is CASSEARRAVGELFF. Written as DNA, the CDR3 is TGTGCCAGCAGTGAAGCGAGGAGGGCGGTCGGGGAGCTGTTTTTT.

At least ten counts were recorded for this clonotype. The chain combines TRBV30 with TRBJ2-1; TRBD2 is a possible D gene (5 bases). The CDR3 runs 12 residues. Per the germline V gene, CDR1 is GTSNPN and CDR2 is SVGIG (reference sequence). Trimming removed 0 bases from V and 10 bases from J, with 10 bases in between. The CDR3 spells CAWSVPASEQFF. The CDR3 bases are TGTGCCTGGAGTGTACCCGCTAGCGAGCAGTTCTTC.

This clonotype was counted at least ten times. CDR3 sequence (DNA): TGCAGTGCTCCTCGACAGGGAGGCGATGAGCAGTTCTTC. This sequence encodes CSAPRQGGDEQFF. The V gene is TRBV20-1, the J gene TRBJ2-1, with D possibly matching TRBD1 (7 bases). Trimming left V 5 bases short and J 8 bases short, with 16 bases between. The CDR3 contains 13 residues. Germline V CDR1 and CDR2: DFQATT, SNEGSKA (reference sequence).